This T cell receptor (beta chain) was profiled in a study of T cell responses to AZD1222 COVID-19 vaccine. Clones were read by immunoSEQ multiplex PCR, and TCRdb kept only the in-frame ones, dropping some. The table shows about 120,000 clones, with 91% occurring only once. Overall study findings and caveats: Mapped onto spike, vaccine-associated CD4 TCRs spanned it and were dominant at 160-218 and 743-854. The study sampled repertoires only after the peak T cell response.

Turning to this clone: Its antigen remains unknown.

CDR3 size: 13 residues. Germline V gene lookup returns CDR1 SGDLS and CDR2 YYNGEE. The V and J ends lost 3 bases and 3 bases, in that order; junction bases with no gene match: 2. The sequence derives from an adult in good health. The input for sequencing was peripheral blood, taken on day 0 of AZD1222 vaccination. The chain employs TRBV9 and TRBJ1-1; 7 bases match TRBD1. The CDR3: CASSATGDTEAFF. CDR3 coding DNA: TGTGCCAGCAGCGCAACAGGGGACACTGAAGCTTTCTTT.